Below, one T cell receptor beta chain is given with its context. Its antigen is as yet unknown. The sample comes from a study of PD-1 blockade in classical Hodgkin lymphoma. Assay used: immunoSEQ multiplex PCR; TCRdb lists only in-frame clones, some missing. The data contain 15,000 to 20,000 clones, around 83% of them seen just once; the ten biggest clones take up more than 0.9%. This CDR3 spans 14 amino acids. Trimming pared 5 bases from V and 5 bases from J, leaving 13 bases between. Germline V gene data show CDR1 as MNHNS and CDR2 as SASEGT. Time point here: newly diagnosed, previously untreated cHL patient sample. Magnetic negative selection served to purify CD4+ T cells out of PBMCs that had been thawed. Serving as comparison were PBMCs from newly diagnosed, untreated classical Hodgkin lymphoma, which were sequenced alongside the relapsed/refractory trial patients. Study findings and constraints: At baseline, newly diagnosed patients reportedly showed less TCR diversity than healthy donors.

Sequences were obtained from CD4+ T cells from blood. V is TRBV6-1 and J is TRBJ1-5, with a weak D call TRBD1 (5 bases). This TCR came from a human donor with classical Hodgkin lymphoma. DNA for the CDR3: TGTGCCAGCAGTCTCGCGGGGGAGTATCAGCCCCAGCATTTT. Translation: CASSLAGEYQPQHF.